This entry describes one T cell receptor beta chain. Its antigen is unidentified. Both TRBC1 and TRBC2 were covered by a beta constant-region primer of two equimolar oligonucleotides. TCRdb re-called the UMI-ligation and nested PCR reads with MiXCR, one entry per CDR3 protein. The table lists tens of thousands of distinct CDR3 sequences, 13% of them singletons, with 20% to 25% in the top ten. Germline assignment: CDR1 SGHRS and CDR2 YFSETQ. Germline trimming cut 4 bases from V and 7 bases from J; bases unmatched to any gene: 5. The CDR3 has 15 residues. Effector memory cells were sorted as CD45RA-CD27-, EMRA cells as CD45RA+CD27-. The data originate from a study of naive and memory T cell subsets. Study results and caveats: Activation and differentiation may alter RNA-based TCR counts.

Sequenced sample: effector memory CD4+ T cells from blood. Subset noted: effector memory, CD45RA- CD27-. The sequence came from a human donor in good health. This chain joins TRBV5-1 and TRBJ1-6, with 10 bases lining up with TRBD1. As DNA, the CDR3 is TGCGCCAGCAGCCGCTCGGGACAGGGGAATTCACCCCTCCACTTT. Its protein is CASSRSGQGNSPLHF.